This T cell receptor (beta chain) was sequenced for a study of cytomegalovirus exposure and HLA in healthy donors (TCRdb year 2017). Notes on the research overall: In an earlier analysis of roughly 590 of the donors, 276 Gb of sequence data and some 100 million unique TCR beta sequences from 150 million to 200 million T cells were reported. Approximately 300 gigabases of sequencing data and approximately 91 million unique TCR sequences made up an early release that covered several hundred HLA-typed donors. The genetic ancestry cluster associated with self-reported Caucasian donors included about 84% of the 300 to 450 genotyped donors. The study aimed to test whether signatures of past pathogen exposure could be identified by cataloging public T cell receptors. Using immunosequencing, the study profiled T cell repertoires from 666 subjects and related those repertoires to cytomegalovirus serostatus. Along with the roughly 700-subject first cohort, a separate validation cohort of roughly 110 different subjects was used. To predict cytomegalovirus infection status, the study brought together high-throughput TCR immunosequencing, statistical association of individual TCRs with disease status, and machine learning. A later analysis re-examined previously published TCR beta repertoires from just over 650 donors and added high-resolution HLA genotyping to investigate patterns of TCR occurrence. In the later analysis, no new phenotypic data were used to find candidate immune exposures; instead, reliance was placed on TCR beta sequences and their occurrence across donors. To decide whether each TCR beta V gene segment behaved as functional or pseudogenic, an earlier analysis of 587 of the donors relied on high-throughput TCR beta sequencing. Donor age, sex, ethnicity and CMV serostatus were compiled alongside the repertoire data. A later genetic analysis took genome-wide SNP genotypes for 398 of the 666 donors and used that subset as a discovery cohort. Every discovery cohort repertoire had been produced on one sequencing platform. Both class I and class II loci were covered by HLA typing, at four-digit resolution. The number of donors typed differed by locus, with roughly 620-630 for A, B, C, DRB1 and DQB1, more than 500 for DQA1, 600 to 610 for DPA1, and about 450 for DPB1. Four to six DR-DQ haplotypes were handled as single units for association and clustering, since linkage in the cohort was strong. On average, roughly 240,000 unique TCR beta nucleotide sequences were sequenced per donor among some 430 genotyped donors of the cohort, with 15% to 20% of those sequences being non-productive. Broad study findings and their caveats: Because counts were too low, seventeen rarely observed V segments, including chromosome 9 orphons, were excluded from the earlier analysis of under 650 of the donors. Because some donors lacked HLA typing at each locus, the association tests relied only on the typed subset. A group of highly shared sequence variants was considered likely to be a technical artifact of the sequencing pipeline. A later analysis found that TCR association rates varied across HLA loci, with DRB1 alleles showing the most associated TCRs and HLA-C alleles the fewest. Most CMV-associated TCR beta chains appeared to be HLA-restricted in a later analysis, and the HLA associations seemed to be driven largely by CMV exposure. In an earlier analysis of 587 of the donors, most TCR beta V segments appeared in productive rearrangements about 87% or about 30% of the time, broadly matching IMGT annotations. A later analysis reported that several top co-occurrence clusters appeared linked to parvovirus B19, influenza, CMV and Epstein-Barr virus. A few of the identified cytomegalovirus-associated TCR beta chains were confirmed in vitro to be specific for cytomegalovirus antigens. The classifier was reported to diagnose cytomegalovirus status with high specificity and sensitivity in both the original cohort and the validation cohort. In a later analysis, HLA-associated TCR beta chains were found to be more clonally expanded and to have lower generation probabilities than equally common non-associated chains. While some public TCRs were present in many individuals, most TCR sequences turned up only very rarely across donors. An association between a missense DCLRE1C variant and V-gene and J-gene trimming of TCR beta chains was found in a later genetic analysis and replicated in an independent cohort. Roughly uniform sequencing depth across donors was assumed in presence/absence analyses, although this assumption may not hold. When HLA alleles, especially DR and DQ, strongly co-occurred, attributing TCR associations to individual alleles was difficult. A further reported finding was that TCR beta sequences accurately predicted the HLA-A and HLA-B alleles for most subjects in the first cohort. The cohort was sequenced for TCR beta chains only, and without alpha or paired-chain data the features that could be detected were limited. According to the authors, the approach could potentially be generalized to other disease states and immunological phenotypes. In a later genetic analysis, fewer N-insertions in productive TCRs were reported among donors in an Asian-associated ancestry cluster than the 666-donor mean. In a later analysis, over 15,000 TCR beta sequences were associated with specific HLA alleles at a false discovery rate of 0.05. The only immune exposure information available for the cohort was CMV serostatus. Linkage disequilibrium might explain the correlated functional status among segregating V segments, but an unknown experimental factor could not be excluded. A total of about 150 TCR beta chains were listed by the study as associated with cytomegalovirus.

With regard to this clone: Its antigen is not yet known. No base quality information exists; no much larger clone differs at one position.

The cohort consisted of 650 to 700 healthy bone marrow donors. At the time of sampling, all cohort members were nominally healthy, though unrecorded immune exposures were likely present. The donor tested CMV seropositive, placing the donor among the 290 or so seropositive members of the cohort. Each donor provided a peripheral blood sample, and peripheral blood mononuclear cells were used for TCR beta sequencing. The Qiagen DNeasy Blood Extraction Kit was used to extract genomic DNA from the blood cell samples. Receptor amplification or capture employed the immunoSEQ multiplex PCR assay. For the multiplex PCR, a mixture combining 60 forward primers for TCR Vbeta segments and 13 reverse primers for TCR Jbeta segments was used. The CDR3 region of rearranged TCR beta genes was amplified from genomic DNA by a multiplex PCR assay. The Illumina HiSeq System was used to sequence the amplified TCR beta libraries as 87-base-pair reads. The authors' analysis ran thus. Across the 600 to 700 repertoires, a later analysis counted 60 million to 90 million unique TCR beta chains, roughly 11 million of which were shared by at least two donors. Raw reads were error-corrected and collapsed into unique sequences with a nearest-neighbor algorithm that merged closely related sequences to remove PCR and sequencing errors. V, D and J gene segments were assigned by aligning CDR3 sequences to IMGT reference sequences. For a sequence to be retained, at least a six-nucleotide match to both a V gene segment and a J gene segment was required. A rearrangement counted as productive if the CDR3 had no stop codons and remained in frame with V and J, and every other rearrangement counted as non-productive. CDR3 was defined by IMGT convention, running from the second conserved V-encoded cysteine to the conserved J-encoded phenylalanine. In an earlier analysis of roughly 610 of the donors, sequences lacking an unambiguous match to a single V gene segment were excluded. In an earlier analysis of several hundred of the donors, V segments were called functional above 56.7% productive rearrangements and were called segregating when the between-donor standard deviation exceeded 5%. A statistical classification framework was built to diagnose cytomegalovirus status from the catalog of TCR beta chain sequences. A later analysis assigned V and J genes by comparing TCR nucleotide sequences with IMGT/GENE-DB human TR gene sequences. A later analysis assigned CDR3 sequences and most-parsimonious VDJ recombination scenarios with the TCRdist pipeline. In a later analysis, each TCR beta chain was defined by its CDR3 amino acid sequence together with its V-gene family, and reads lacking a unique V-gene family were excluded. In a later analysis, 450 to 600 highly shared, low-generation-probability nucleotide sequences were removed to address suspected cross-contamination and a sequencing artifact. A later analysis calculated a clonal expansion index for each public chain from normalized within-repertoire ranks of inferred template counts. A later analysis computed generation probabilities with a VDJ recombination model fitted to out-of-frame rearrangements, and checked the results against IGoR. Hypergeometric tests were used in a later analysis to score TCR-TCR, TCR-HLA and TCR-CMV co-occurrence, with a repertoire-size bias correction applied to the TCR pairs. False discovery rates were estimated in a later analysis by permuting HLA or CMV assignments 20 times. A later analysis grouped co-occurring TCRs with DBSCAN, adding TCRdist sequence similarity when clustering within HLA-allele-positive subsets. Co-occurrence clustering excluded repertoires with fewer than 30,000 or more than 120,000 public chains, plus five with anomalous nucleotide sharing. Imported from immuneACCESS, the table was reduced by TCRdb to in-frame sequences with V and J called. These copies leave out some clones; in studies compared against another copy, an unresolved V gene accounts for under half, and the cause of the remainder is not known. D and trimming were read from the DNA, whereas the V and J calls and clone size are those reported in that table. The sample table shows about 200,000 clones, and 80% to 85% are seen once. In total, the top ten clones hold approximately 6.5% of the sample.

This receptor was identified in a woman aged 45-65 years in good health and CMV-seropositive. Material for sequencing was PBMCs.

The CDR3 sequence is CASSESQGSGELFF. The nucleotide sequence is given as TGCGCCAGCAGTGAGTCTCAGGGGTCCGGGGAGCTGTTTTTT. Recombination joined TRBV10-1 with TRBJ2-2; a tentative D call is TRBD1 (6 bases match). The trim is 0 bases for V and 6 bases for J, with a gap of 8 bases between the germline ends. Via the germline V gene (reference sequence), CDR1 is WNHNN and CDR2 SYGVQD. Its CDR3 holds 14 amino acids, cysteine through phenylalanine. Just CDR3 DNA is preserved here, 42 bases in frame from base 1.